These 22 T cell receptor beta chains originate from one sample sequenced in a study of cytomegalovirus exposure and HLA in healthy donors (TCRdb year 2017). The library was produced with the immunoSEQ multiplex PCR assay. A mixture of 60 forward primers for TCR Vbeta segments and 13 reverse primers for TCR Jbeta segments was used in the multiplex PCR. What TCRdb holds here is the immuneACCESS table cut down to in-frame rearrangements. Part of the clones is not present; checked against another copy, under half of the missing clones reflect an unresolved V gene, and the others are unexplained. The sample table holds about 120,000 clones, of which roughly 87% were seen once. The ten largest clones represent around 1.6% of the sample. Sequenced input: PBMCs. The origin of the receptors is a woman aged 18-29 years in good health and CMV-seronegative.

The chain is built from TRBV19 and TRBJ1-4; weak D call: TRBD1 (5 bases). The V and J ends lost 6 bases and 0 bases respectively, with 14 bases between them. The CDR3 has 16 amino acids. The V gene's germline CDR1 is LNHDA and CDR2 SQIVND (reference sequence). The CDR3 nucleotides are TGTGCCAGTAGCCTCCTCGGACAACCAACTAATGAAAAACTGTTTTTT. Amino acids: CASSLLGQPTNEKLFF.

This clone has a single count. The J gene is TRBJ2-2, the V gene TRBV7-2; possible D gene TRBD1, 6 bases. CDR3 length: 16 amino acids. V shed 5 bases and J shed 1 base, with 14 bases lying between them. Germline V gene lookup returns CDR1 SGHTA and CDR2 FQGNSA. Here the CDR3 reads CASSGWTARNTGELFF. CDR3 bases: TGTGCCAGCAGCGGCTGGACAGCGCGGAACACCGGGGAGCTGTTTTTT.

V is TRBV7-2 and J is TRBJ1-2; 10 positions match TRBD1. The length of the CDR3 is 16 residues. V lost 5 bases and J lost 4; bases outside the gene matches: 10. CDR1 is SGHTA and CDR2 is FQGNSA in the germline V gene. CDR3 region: CASSPPSTGGGYGYTF. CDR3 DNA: TGTGCCAGCAGCCCCCCCTCGACAGGGGGCGGCTATGGCTACACCTTC.

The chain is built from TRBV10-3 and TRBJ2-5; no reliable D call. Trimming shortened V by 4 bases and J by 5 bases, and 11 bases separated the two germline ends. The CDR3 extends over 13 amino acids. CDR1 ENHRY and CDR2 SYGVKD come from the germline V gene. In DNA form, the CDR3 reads TGTGCCATCAGTGTTCAGGTCGACGAGACCCAGTACTTC. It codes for CAISVQVDETQYF.

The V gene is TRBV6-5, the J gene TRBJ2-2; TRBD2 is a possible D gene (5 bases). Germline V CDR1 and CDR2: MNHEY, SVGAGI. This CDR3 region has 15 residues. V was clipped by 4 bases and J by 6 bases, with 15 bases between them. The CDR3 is CASSFDRAGAGELFF. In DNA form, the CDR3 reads TGTGCCAGCAGTTTTGACCGGGCCGGGGCCGGGGAGCTGTTTTTT.

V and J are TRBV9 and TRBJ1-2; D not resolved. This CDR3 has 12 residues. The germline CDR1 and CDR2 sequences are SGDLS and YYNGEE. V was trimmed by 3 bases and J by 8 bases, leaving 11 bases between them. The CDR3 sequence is CASSAEGFGYTF. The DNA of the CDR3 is TGTGCCAGCAGCGCGGAGGGTTTCGGCTACACCTTC.

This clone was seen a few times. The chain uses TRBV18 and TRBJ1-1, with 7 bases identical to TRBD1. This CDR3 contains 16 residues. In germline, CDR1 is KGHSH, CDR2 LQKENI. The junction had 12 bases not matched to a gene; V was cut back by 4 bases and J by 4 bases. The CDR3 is CASSQGVQGSGTEAFF. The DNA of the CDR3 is TGTGCCAGCTCACAGGGAGTACAGGGGTCGGGCACTGAAGCTTTCTTT.

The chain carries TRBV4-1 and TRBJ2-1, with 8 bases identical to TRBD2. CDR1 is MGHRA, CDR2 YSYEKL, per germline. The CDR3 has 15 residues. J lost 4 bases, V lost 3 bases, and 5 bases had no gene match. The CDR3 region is CASSHVTSAYNEQFF. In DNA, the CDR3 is TGCGCCAGCAGCCACGTGACTAGCGCTTACAATGAGCAGTTCTTC.

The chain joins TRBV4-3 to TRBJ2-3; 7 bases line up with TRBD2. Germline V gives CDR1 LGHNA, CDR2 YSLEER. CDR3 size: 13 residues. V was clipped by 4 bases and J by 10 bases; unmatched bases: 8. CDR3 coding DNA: TGCGCCAGCAGCCCCGCCTGGGAGGGAGCGCAGTATTTT. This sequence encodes CASSPAWEGAQYF.

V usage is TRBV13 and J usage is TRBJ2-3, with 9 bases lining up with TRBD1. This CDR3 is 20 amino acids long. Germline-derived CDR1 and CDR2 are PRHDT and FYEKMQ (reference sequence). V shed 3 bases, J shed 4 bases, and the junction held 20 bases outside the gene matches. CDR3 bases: TGTGCCAGCAGCTTTGTTCGGACAGGGGAGGGAGAAAAATGCGCAGATACGCAGTATTTT. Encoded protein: CASSFVRTGEGEKCADTQYF.

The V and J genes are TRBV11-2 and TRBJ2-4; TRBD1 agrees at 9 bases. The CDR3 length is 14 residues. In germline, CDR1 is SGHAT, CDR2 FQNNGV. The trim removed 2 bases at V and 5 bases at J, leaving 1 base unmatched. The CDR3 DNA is TGTGCCAGCAGCTTATGGACAGGGGAAAACATTCAGTACTTC. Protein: CASSLWTGENIQYF.

CDR3 nucleotide sequence: TGTGCCAGCGGCCCGACCACCGGGACAGAGAATGAAAAACTGTTTTTT. It specifies CASGPTTGTENEKLFF. This chain uses TRBV7-9 with TRBJ1-4, with 7 bases fitting TRBD1. The ends lost 8 bases at V and 5 bases at J; junction bases unmatched: 14. The CDR3 is 16 amino acids. Germline V gene sequence: CDR1 SEHNR, CDR2 FQNEAQ (reference sequence). Drawing the rest from reference TRBV7-9 and TRBJ1-4, the complete variable domain is DTGVSQNPRHKITKRGQNVTFRCDPISEHNRLYWYRQTLGQGPEFLTYFQNEAQLEKSRLLSDRFSAERPKGSFSTLEIQRTEQGDSAMYLCASGPTTGTENEKLFFGSGTQLSVL.

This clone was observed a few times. Here the CDR3 DNA reads TGTGCCAGCAGTAGATTAGCGGGAGGGCTTTCCACCGGGGAGCTGTTTTTT. Its protein is CASSRLAGGLSTGELFF. The chain links TRBV25-1 to TRBJ2-2; 11 positions match TRBD2. The CDR3 length is 17 residues. Germline V gene sequence: CDR1 MGHDK, CDR2 SYGVNS. V lost 5 bases and J lost 4; bases outside the gene matches: 9.

The CDR3 region is CAISSGLLSGANVLTF. CDR3 sequence (DNA): TGTGCCATCAGTTCGGGACTGCTCTCTGGGGCCAACGTCCTGACTTTC. The V call is TRBV10-3, the J call TRBJ2-6; D perhaps matches TRBD2 (6 bases). The length of the CDR3 is 16 residues. V lost 5 bases, J lost 0 bases, and 11 bases lay in between. Germline lookup yields CDR1 ENHRY and CDR2 SYGVKD.

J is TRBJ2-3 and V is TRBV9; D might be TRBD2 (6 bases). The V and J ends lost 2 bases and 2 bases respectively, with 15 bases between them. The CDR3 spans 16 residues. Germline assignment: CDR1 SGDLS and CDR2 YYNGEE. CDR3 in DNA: TGTGCCAGCAGCGTGAGGGTTGGAGGGAACACAGATACGCAGTATTTT. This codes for CASSVRVGGNTDTQYF.

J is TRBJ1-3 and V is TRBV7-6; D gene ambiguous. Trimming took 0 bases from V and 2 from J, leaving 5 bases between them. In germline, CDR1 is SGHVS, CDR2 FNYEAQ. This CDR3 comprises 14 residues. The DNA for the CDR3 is TGTGCCAGCAGCTTAGCCCACACTGGAAACACCATATATTTT. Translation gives CASSLAHTGNTIYF.

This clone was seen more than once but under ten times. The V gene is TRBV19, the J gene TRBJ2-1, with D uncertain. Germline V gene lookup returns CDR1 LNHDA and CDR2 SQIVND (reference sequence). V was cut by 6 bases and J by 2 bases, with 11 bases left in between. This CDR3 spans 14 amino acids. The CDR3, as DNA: TGTGCCAGTAGGGGTTCCGGAGCCTACAATGAGCAGTTCTTC. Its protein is CASRGSGAYNEQFF.

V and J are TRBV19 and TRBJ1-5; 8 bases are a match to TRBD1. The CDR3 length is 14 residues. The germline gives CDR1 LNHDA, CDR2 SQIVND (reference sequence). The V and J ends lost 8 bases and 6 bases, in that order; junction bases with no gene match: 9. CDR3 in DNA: TGTGCCAGTCACGACAGGGGAGAAAGTCAGCCCCAGCATTTT. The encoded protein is CASHDRGESQPQHF.

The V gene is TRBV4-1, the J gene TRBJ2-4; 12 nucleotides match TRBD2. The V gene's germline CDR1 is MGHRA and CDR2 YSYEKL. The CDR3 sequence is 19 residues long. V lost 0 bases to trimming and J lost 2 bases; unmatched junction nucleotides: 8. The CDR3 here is CASSQDLTSGSGTKNIQYF. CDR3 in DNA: TGCGCCAGCAGCCAAGATTTGACTAGCGGGAGCGGAACCAAAAACATTCAGTACTTC.

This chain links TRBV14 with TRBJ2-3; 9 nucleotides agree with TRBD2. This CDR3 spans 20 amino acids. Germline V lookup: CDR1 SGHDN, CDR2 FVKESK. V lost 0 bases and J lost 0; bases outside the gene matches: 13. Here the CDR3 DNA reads TGTGCCAGCAGCCAAGATGGTCGGCTAGCGGGGTTCCGAAGCACAGATACGCAGTATTTT. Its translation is CASSQDGRLAGFRSTDTQYF.

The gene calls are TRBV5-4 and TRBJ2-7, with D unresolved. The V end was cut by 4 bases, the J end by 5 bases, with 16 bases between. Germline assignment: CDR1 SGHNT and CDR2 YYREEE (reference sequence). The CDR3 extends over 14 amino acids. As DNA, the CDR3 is TGTGCCAGCAGCCTACGGAGTAATAAGGACGAGCAGTACTTC. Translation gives CASSLRSNKDEQYF.

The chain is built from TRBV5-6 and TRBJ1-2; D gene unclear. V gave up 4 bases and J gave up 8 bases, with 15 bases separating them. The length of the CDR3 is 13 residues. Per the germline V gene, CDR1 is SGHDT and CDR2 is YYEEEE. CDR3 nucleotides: TGTGCCAGCAGCCCGTGGCGGGGTGTGGGCTACACCTTC. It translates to CASSPWRGVGYTF.